The rows below give T cell receptor beta chains drawn from one sample of a study of identical twins. TCRdb analysed the 5' RACE reads with MiXCR anew, one entry per CDR3 protein. The sample records roughly 1.6 million distinct CDR3 sequences, roughly a third being singletons. What was sequenced was cord blood. The receptor set was obtained from a newborn girl in good health. Both conserved end residues are part of each CDR3. Each record gives: clone size, V gene, CDR3 length, D gene, J gene, CDR3 protein, CDR3 DNA. A D gene is named only where the DNA matches it firmly. The size entry is marked missing in some rows and otherwise reads once, few, many or a size class.

-	TRBV6-1	16	TRBD2	TRBJ2-3	CASSKLAGGSTDTQYF	TGTGCCAGCAGTAAACTAGCGGGGGGGAGCACAGATACGCAGTATTTT
-	TRBV19	14	-	TRBJ1-2	CASSYDTDFYGYTF	TGTGCCAGTAGTTATGACACGGACTTCTATGGCTACACCTTC
-	TRBV28	15	TRBD2	TRBJ2-1	CASSSAGDPYNEQFF	TGTGCCAGCAGTTCAGCGGGGGACCCCTACAATGAGCAGTTCTTC
few	TRBV12-3/TRBV12-4	17	TRBD2	TRBJ2-1	CASSLRRGAISYNEQFF	TGTGCCAGCAGTTTAAGGCGGGGGGCGATCTCCTACAATGAGCAGTTCTTC
-	TRBV29-1	14	-	TRBJ2-2	CSGWDPANTGELFF	TGCAGCGGTTGGGACCCAGCCAACACCGGGGAGCTGTTTTTT
-	TRBV28	16	TRBD2	TRBJ2-1	CASSSPSSGRWGEQFF	TGTGCCAGCAGTTCCCCCAGTAGCGGGAGATGGGGGGAGCAGTTCTTC
-	TRBV7-9	14	-	TRBJ2-1	CASSFGGTRNEQFF	TGTGCCAGCAGCTTCGGGGGTACTCGGAATGAGCAGTTCTTC
-	TRBV3-1	20	TRBD2	TRBJ2-2	CASSQGSLLAGAFNTGELFF	TGTGCCAGCAGCCAAGGGTCCCTATTAGCGGGAGCGTTTAACACCGGGGAGCTGTTTTTT
few	TRBV10-3	14	TRBD2	TRBJ2-1	CAISPLGTSGEQFF	TGTGCCATCAGTCCTTTGGGGACTAGCGGGGAGCAGTTCTTC
-	TRBV5-1	13	TRBD1	TRBJ1-1	CASSLRGLGEAFF	TGCGCCAGCAGCTTGAGGGGGCTGGGTGAAGCTTTCTTT
-	TRBV20-1	11	-	TRBJ2-1	CSASRATEQFF	TGCAGTGCTAGTCGGGCTACTGAGCAGTTCTTC
-	TRBV28	15	-	TRBJ1-1	CASSLGGDKNTEAFF	TGTGCCAGCAGTTTAGGGGGGGACAAGAACACTGAAGCTTTCTTT
few	TRBV10-3	15	-	TRBJ2-3	CAIREGAAGTDTQYF	TGTGCCATACGGGAAGGGGCAGCTGGCACAGATACGCAGTATTTT
-	TRBV6-1	16	-	TRBJ2-7	CASSTLALSSYNEQYF	TGTGCCAGCAGTACATTAGCGTTGAGCTCCTACAATGAGCAGTACTTC
few	TRBV20-1	13	TRBD1	TRBJ1-4	CSAREQGVEKLFF	TGCAGTGCTAGAGAACAGGGGGTAGAAAAACTGTTTTTT
-	TRBV15	18	TRBD2	TRBJ2-1	CATSKTSGGPPSYNEQFF	TGTGCCACCAGCAAAACTAGCGGGGGGCCACCCTCCTACAATGAGCAGTTCTTC
-	TRBV9	18	TRBD2	TRBJ2-1	CASSPISGGTSGYNEQFF	TGTGCCAGCAGCCCCATCTCAGGGGGGACTAGCGGGTACAATGAGCAGTTCTTC
few	TRBV15	17	TRBD2	TRBJ2-1	CATSRRLKTGLVFQQFF	TGTGCCACCAGCAGAAGACTAAAGACGGGACTAGTTTTTCAGCAGTTCTTC
few	TRBV27	15	-	TRBJ2-7	CASSRTTVTSYEQYF	TGTGCCAGCAGTCGAACGACAGTAACAAGCTACGAGCAGTACTTC
-	TRBV20-1	14	TRBD1	TRBJ2-7	CSAVRDRGYYEQYF	TGCAGTGCCGTTCGGGACAGGGGGTACTACGAGCAGTACTTC
few	TRBV7-2	16	TRBD2	TRBJ2-7	CASSFTSGRATYEQYF	TGTGCCAGCAGCTTCACTAGCGGGAGGGCCACCTACGAGCAGTACTTC
-	TRBV29-1	16	TRBD2	TRBJ2-1	CSVEEARLAPKNEQFF	TGCAGCGTTGAAGAGGCGAGACTAGCCCCTAAGAATGAGCAGTTCTTC
few	TRBV7-8	20	TRBD2	TRBJ2-5	CASSPHRIAGGIWYQETQYF	TGTGCCAGCAGCCCCCATCGGATAGCGGGGGGTATTTGGTACCAAGAGACCCAGTACTTC
few	TRBV12-3/TRBV12-4	15	-	TRBJ1-3	CASSLGQNSGNTIYF	TGTGCCAGCAGCTTGGGACAAAACTCTGGAAACACCATATATTTT
few	TRBV4-2	15	-	TRBJ1-5	CASSQEGREGQPQHF	TGTGCCAGCAGCCAAGAAGGCAGGGAGGGTCAGCCCCAGCATTTT
many	TRBV6-2/TRBV6-3	12	-	TRBJ2-1	CASSYSFNEQFF	TGTGCCAGCAGTTACTCATTCAATGAGCAGTTCTTC
few	TRBV3-1	18	TRBD2	TRBJ2-3	CASSQDLTGLVITDTQYF	TGTGCCAGCAGCCAAGATCTCACCGGACTAGTCATCACAGATACGCAGTATTTT
-	TRBV20-1	14	-	TRBJ2-1	CSARVFSSYNEQFF	TGCAGTGCTAGAGTTTTTTCGTCATACAATGAGCAGTTCTTC
-	TRBV4-2	14	-	TRBJ1-2	CASSQWGENYGYTF	TGTGCCAGCAGCCAGTGGGGGGAGAACTATGGCTACACCTTC
few	TRBV14	16	-	TRBJ2-1	CASSQESIISYNEQFF	TGTGCCAGCAGCCAAGAATCCATTATCTCCTACAATGAGCAGTTCTTC
-	TRBV6-5	15	-	TRBJ2-7	CASSYIGSDSYEQYF	TGTGCCAGCAGTTACATAGGTAGCGACTCCTACGAGCAGTACTTC
many	TRBV7-2	15	TRBD2	TRBJ2-3	CASSLGLAGADTQYF	TGCGCCAGCAGCTTGGGACTAGCGGGAGCAGATACGCAGTATTTT
-	TRBV20-1	15	-	TRBJ2-1	CSARDLRRDTYEQFF	TGCAGTGCTAGAGATCTACGGCGGGATACCTACGAGCAGTTCTTC
-	TRBV7-9	15	TRBD1	TRBJ2-6	CASRYTGEGANVLTF	TGTGCCAGCAGATATACAGGGGAAGGGGCCAACGTCCTGACTTTC
few	TRBV12-3/TRBV12-4	16	-	TRBJ1-1	CASSFMSGSKNTEAFF	TGTGCCAGCAGTTTCATGTCGGGTTCAAAGAACACTGAAGCTTTCTTT
-	TRBV29-1	12	-	TRBJ2-3	CSVDLGTDTQYF	TGCAGCGTTGATTTGGGGACAGATACGCAGTATTTT
-	TRBV5-1	17	-	TRBJ2-1	CASSKSGTHNPYNEQFF	TGCGCCAGCAGCAAATCCGGGACACACAACCCCTACAATGAGCAGTTCTTC
-	TRBV24-1	12	-	TRBJ2-6	CVTSAGANVLTF	TGTGTCACCAGTGCTGGGGCCAACGTCCTGACTTTC
-	TRBV10-3	14	-	TRBJ2-7	CAISAGALVNEQYF	TGTGCCATCAGTGCAGGGGCGTTGGTCAATGAGCAGTACTTC
-	TRBV2	16	TRBD2	TRBJ2-3	CASSEVIAGGTDTQYF	TGTGCCAGCAGTGAAGTGATAGCGGGAGGCACAGATACGCAGTATTTT
few	TRBV28	15	-	TRBJ1-6	CASSGESSYNSPLHF	TGTGCCAGCAGTGGGGAGAGCTCCTATAATTCACCCCTCCACTTT
-	TRBV6-6	11	-	TRBJ2-2	CATTGTGELFF	TGTGCCACCACAGGGACCGGGGAGCTGTTTTTT
-	TRBV7-2	14	-	TRBJ2-7	CASSLVLGWYEQYF	TGTGCCAGCAGCTTAGTATTAGGGTGGTACGAGCAGTACTTC
few	TRBV7-8	12	-	TRBJ1-2	CASSSELDGYTF	TGTGCCAGCAGTTCAGAGCTCGATGGCTACACCTTC
few	TRBV7-7	19	-	TRBJ2-3	CASTKTLTGGRLGTDTQYF	TGTGCTAGCACCAAAACCCTCACCGGGGGACGACTAGGCACAGATACGCAGTATTTT
-	TRBV7-2	16	-	TRBJ2-7	CASSLRVGGSHYEQYF	TGTGCCAGCAGCTTAAGGGTGGGGGGATCCCACTACGAGCAGTACTTC
-	TRBV24-1	12	-	TRBJ1-2	CATSVQEDGYTF	TGTGCCACCAGTGTCCAGGAGGATGGCTACACCTTC
-	TRBV14	14	TRBD1	TRBJ2-5	CASSQGQGADEQYF	TGTGCCAGCAGCCAAGGACAGGGGGCCGATGAGCAGTACTTC
few	TRBV27	17	TRBD2	TRBJ2-7	CASSLGLAVKSSYEQYF	TGTGCCAGCAGTTTGGGACTAGCGGTTAAGAGCTCCTACGAGCAGTACTTC
many	TRBV29-1	12	-	TRBJ2-5	CSFWTDQETQYF	TGCAGCTTCTGGACGGACCAAGAGACCCAGTACTTC
few	TRBV10-3	14	TRBD2	TRBJ2-4	CAIGTSGRANIQYF	TGTGCCATCGGGACTAGCGGGAGGGCAAACATTCAGTACTTC
once	TRBV4-2	17	-	TRBJ2-7	CASSQDLRGSCYNEQYF	TGTGCCAGCAGCCAAGATTTGAGGGGATCATGTTACAATGAGCAGTACTTC
-	TRBV21-1	13	-	TRBJ1-1	CASSQVLYTEAFF	TGTGCCAGCAGCCAGGTTCTATATACTGAAGCTTTCTTT
few	TRBV20-1	11	-	TRBJ1-1	CSGKEYTEAFF	TGCAGTGGGAAGGAGTACACTGAAGCTTTCTTT
many	TRBV5-1	14	-	TRBJ2-7	CASSLDREYYEQYF	TGCGCCAGCAGCTTGGACAGGGAATACTACGAGCAGTACTTC
-	TRBV7-9	14	-	TRBJ1-2	CASTWIGDHYGYTF	TGTGCCAGCACCTGGATTGGGGACCACTATGGCTACACCTTC
-	TRBV24-1	17	TRBD2	TRBJ2-4	CATSEKTSGSGKNIQYF	TGTGCCACCAGTGAAAAGACTAGCGGGAGTGGCAAAAACATTCAGTACTTC
-	TRBV2	14	-	TRBJ2-3	CASSEARFGDTQYF	TGTGCCAGCAGTGAGGCCAGGTTCGGAGATACGCAGTATTTT
-	TRBV6-6	12	-	TRBJ1-1	CASIIGGTEAFF	TGTGCCAGCATTATTGGGGGCACTGAAGCTTTCTTT
few	TRBV9	14	-	TRBJ2-1	CASSEGPIYNEQFF	TGTGCCAGCAGCGAGGGACCGATATACAATGAGCAGTTCTTC